The 20 T cell receptor beta chains below were found in one sample sequenced in a study of cytomegalovirus exposure and HLA in healthy donors. The PCR ran on 60 Vbeta and 13 Jbeta primers. Clones were read by immunoSEQ multiplex PCR, and TCRdb kept only the in-frame ones, dropping some. The sample has about 150,000 clones; approximately 69% are singletons. Sequences were obtained from PBMCs. The receptors come from a man aged 25-45 years in good health and CMV-seronegative.

The table lists this clone with a count of one. The J gene is TRBJ2-7, the V gene TRBV30; 8 nucleotides agree with TRBD1. V lost 3 bases and J lost 2; bases outside the gene matches: 3. Looked up from germline, CDR1 is GTSNPN and CDR2 is SVGIG (reference sequence). This CDR3 contains 13 residues. The CDR3 DNA reads TGTGCCTGGAGCGGACAGGGTACCTACGAGCAGTACTTC. Translation gives CAWSGQGTYEQYF. The full variable domain, rest sourced from reference TRBV30 and TRBJ2-7, is SQTIHQWPATLVQPVGSPLSLECTVEGTSNPNLYWYRQAAGRGLQLLFYSVGIGQISSEVPQNLSASRPQDRQFILSSKKLLLSDSGFYLCAWSGQGTYEQYFGPGTRLTVT.

CDR3 sequence (DNA): TGTGCCAGCAGTGCACAGGGATACATTCAGTACTTC. It yields the protein CASSAQGYIQYF. The chain uses TRBV28 and TRBJ2-4; D possibly corresponds to TRBD1 (6 bases). V was clipped by 5 bases and J by 8 bases, with 10 bases between them. This CDR3 has 12 residues. The germline V gene has CDR1 MDHEN and CDR2 SYDVKM.

The chain combines TRBV12-5 with TRBJ1-5; TRBD1 agrees at 7 bases. The CDR3 is 13 amino acids. Germline lookup yields CDR1 LGHNT and CDR2 FRNRAP. Trimming removed 6 bases from V and 2 bases from J; junction bases left unmatched: 1. The DNA for the CDR3 is TGTGCTAGTGGGGGACAGTGCAATCAGCCCCAGCATTTT. The encoded protein is CASGGQCNQPQHF.

V and J are TRBV10-3 and TRBJ1-6; 7 bases line up with TRBD1. The CDR3 loop spans 13 amino acids. The germline gives CDR1 ENHRY, CDR2 SYGVKD. Germline trimming cut 10 bases from V and 7 bases from J; bases unmatched to any gene: 7. The CDR3 protein is CATGTAINSPLHF. Here the CDR3 DNA reads TGTGCCACCGGGACAGCGATCAATTCACCCCTCCACTTT.

The chain carries TRBV30 and TRBJ2-6, with 8 bases matching TRBD1. The CDR3 spans 15 residues. Germline V lookup: CDR1 GTSNPN, CDR2 SVGIG (reference sequence). V gave up 0 bases and J gave up 2 bases; unmatched junction bases: 0. The CDR3 sequence is CAWSVQGAGANVLTF. For the CDR3, the DNA is TGTGCCTGGAGTGTACAGGGGGCTGGGGCCAACGTCCTGACTTTC.

This chain uses TRBV7-9 with TRBJ2-7; tentatively, D is TRBD1 (5 bases). Trimming took 5 bases from V and 7 from J, leaving 18 bases between them. CDR1 SEHNR and CDR2 FQNEAQ come from the germline V gene (reference sequence). CDR3 length: 14 amino acids. Here the CDR3 DNA reads TGTGCCAGCAGCCCAAATCATCTAGGGGAAGAGCAGTACTTC. This sequence encodes CASSPNHLGEEQYF.

V and J are TRBV15 and TRBJ2-3, with 8 bases matching TRBD2. V lost 0 bases to trimming and J lost 4 bases; unmatched junction nucleotides: 6. In germline, CDR1 is LNHNV, CDR2 YYDKDF (reference sequence). The CDR3 runs 16 residues. CDR3 loop: CATSREAGAFSDTQYF. DNA of the CDR3: TGTGCCACCAGCAGAGAAGCGGGGGCCTTCTCAGATACGCAGTATTTT.

The genes are TRBV6-1 and TRBJ2-5; 8 bases match TRBD2. Per the germline V gene, CDR1 is MNHNS and CDR2 is SASEGT. CDR3 length: 14 residues. The V segment lost 2 bases and the J segment 5 bases; nucleotides outside the gene matches: 4. The CDR3 reads CASSERGGGETQYF. Written as DNA, the CDR3 is TGTGCCAGCAGTGAACGGGGGGGAGGTGAGACCCAGTACTTC.

The chain employs TRBV9 and TRBJ2-2; TRBD2 matches at 7 bases. Losses at the gene ends were 0 bases for V and 0 bases for J; bases not matched to a gene: 5. The germline V gene encodes CDR1 SGDLS and CDR2 YYNGEE. The CDR3 runs to 17 residues. Here the CDR3 reads CASSVGRSGANTGELFF. In nucleotides, the CDR3 is TGTGCCAGCAGCGTAGGTAGGAGCGGGGCGAACACCGGGGAGCTGTTTTTT.

The genes are TRBV2 and TRBJ2-7; 7 bases are shared with TRBD1. Per the germline V gene, CDR1 is SNHLY and CDR2 is FYNNEI. The V and J ends lost 5 bases and 3 bases, in that order; junction bases with no gene match: 10. This CDR3 comprises 15 residues. The CDR3 DNA is TGTGCCAGCAGTCGTACAGGGGACCTCATCTACGAGCAGTACTTC. This sequence encodes CASSRTGDLIYEQYF.

The rearrangement joins TRBV7-6 to TRBJ2-2; 8 bases match TRBD1. Germline V lookup: CDR1 SGHVS, CDR2 FNYEAQ. This CDR3 has 20 residues. Trimming cost V 0 bases and J 3 bases; bases outside gene matches: 15. This CDR3 reads CASSLAIDGRGLRDTGELFF. Here the CDR3 DNA reads TGTGCCAGCAGCTTAGCGATAGACGGCAGGGGGCTTCGAGACACCGGGGAGCTGTTTTTT.

The chain links TRBV5-1 to TRBJ2-1; maybe TRBD2 (7 bases). Germline CDR1 and CDR2: SGHRS and YFSETQ. V lost 4 bases and J 7 bases, leaving 21 bases between the germline ends. The CDR3 totals 16 residues. The CDR3 sequence is CASSLERGGRGNEQFF. CDR3 nucleotides: TGCGCCAGCAGCCTTGAGAGGGGGGGCCGGGGTAATGAGCAGTTCTTC.

Only a few counts were recorded for this clone. The chain combines TRBV6-5 with TRBJ1-1, with a possible D match to TRBD1 (5 bases). The CDR3 has 15 residues. The germline V gene encodes CDR1 MNHEY and CDR2 SVGAGI. V lost 2 bases, J lost 1 base, and 11 bases lay in between. DNA of the CDR3: TGTGCCAGCAGTTACCTGGGGGGAGCGAACACTGAAGCTTTCTTT. It specifies CASSYLGGANTEAFF.

This chain connects TRBV6-5 to TRBJ2-7, with 8 positions matching TRBD1. After removal of 0 bases from V and 4 bases from J, the junction contained 5 bases not matched to a gene. The CDR3 sequence is 15 residues long. Germline assignment: CDR1 MNHEY and CDR2 SVGAGI. The CDR3: CASSYSRTGPYEQYF. The DNA for the CDR3 is TGTGCCAGCAGTTACTCAAGGACAGGGCCGTACGAGCAGTACTTC.

This clone turned up a few times. This sequence joins TRBV15 and TRBJ1-1, with 8 nucleotides matching TRBD1. The CDR3 spans 14 residues. The germline CDR1 and CDR2 sequences are LNHNV and YYDKDF (reference sequence). V dropped 3 bases and J dropped 11; count of bases not matched to a gene: 11. DNA of the CDR3: TGTGCCACCAGCAGGCTCTCAGACAGGGGCGATGCTTTCTTT. Its protein product is CATSRLSDRGDAFF.

The V and J genes are TRBV6-5 and TRBJ1-4; tentatively, D is TRBD1 (6 bases). The ends were cut back, 6 bases at V and 4 bases at J, with 12 bases in the middle. Germline assignment: CDR1 MNHEY and CDR2 SVGAGI. CDR3 size: 14 residues. The CDR3: CASSFDRSNEKLFF. CDR3 sequence (DNA): TGTGCCAGCAGCTTCGACAGGAGTAATGAAAAACTGTTTTTT.

The chain is built from TRBV9 and TRBJ1-4; 8 positions agree with TRBD1. The V segment lost 0 bases and the J segment 7 bases; nucleotides outside the gene matches: 2. Germline CDR1 and CDR2: SGDLS and YYNGEE. This CDR3 contains 14 residues. CDR3 nucleotide sequence: TGTGCCAGCAGCGTAGGCCAGGGGGCTGAAAAACTGTTTTTT. This sequence encodes CASSVGQGAEKLFF.

The chain is built from TRBV4-2 and TRBJ2-7; TRBD1 aligns across 9 bases. Trimming cost V 1 base and J 5 bases; bases outside gene matches: 9. This CDR3 spans 16 amino acids. Per the germline V gene, CDR1 is LGHNA and CDR2 is YNFKEQ. CDR3 in DNA: TGTGCCAGCAGCCAAGCGGGGGGACAGGGCGGACACGAGCAGTACTTC. Encoded protein: CASSQAGGQGGHEQYF.

This chain joins TRBV2 and TRBJ2-7; TRBD1 matches at 8 bases. V trimming: 8 bases; J trimming: 2 bases; junction bases outside the gene matches: 14. There are 16 residues in the CDR3. Germline-derived CDR1 and CDR2 are SNHLY and FYNNEI. The CDR3 DNA reads as TGTGCCAGCTTTCCCAGCCCCGGGACAGGACCCTACGAGCAGTACTTC. Translated: CASFPSPGTGPYEQYF.

The chain combines TRBV6-1 with TRBJ1-5, with TRBD1 identical over 9 bases. The CDR3 has 14 amino acids. The V gene end was trimmed by 6 bases and the J gene end by 2 bases; junction bases not matched to a gene: 2. In germline, CDR1 is MNHNS, CDR2 SASEGT. The CDR3 DNA sequence: TGTGCCAGCAGGGGGGACAGGGGCAATCAGCCCCAGCATTTT. Translated, it gives CASRGDRGNQPQHF.